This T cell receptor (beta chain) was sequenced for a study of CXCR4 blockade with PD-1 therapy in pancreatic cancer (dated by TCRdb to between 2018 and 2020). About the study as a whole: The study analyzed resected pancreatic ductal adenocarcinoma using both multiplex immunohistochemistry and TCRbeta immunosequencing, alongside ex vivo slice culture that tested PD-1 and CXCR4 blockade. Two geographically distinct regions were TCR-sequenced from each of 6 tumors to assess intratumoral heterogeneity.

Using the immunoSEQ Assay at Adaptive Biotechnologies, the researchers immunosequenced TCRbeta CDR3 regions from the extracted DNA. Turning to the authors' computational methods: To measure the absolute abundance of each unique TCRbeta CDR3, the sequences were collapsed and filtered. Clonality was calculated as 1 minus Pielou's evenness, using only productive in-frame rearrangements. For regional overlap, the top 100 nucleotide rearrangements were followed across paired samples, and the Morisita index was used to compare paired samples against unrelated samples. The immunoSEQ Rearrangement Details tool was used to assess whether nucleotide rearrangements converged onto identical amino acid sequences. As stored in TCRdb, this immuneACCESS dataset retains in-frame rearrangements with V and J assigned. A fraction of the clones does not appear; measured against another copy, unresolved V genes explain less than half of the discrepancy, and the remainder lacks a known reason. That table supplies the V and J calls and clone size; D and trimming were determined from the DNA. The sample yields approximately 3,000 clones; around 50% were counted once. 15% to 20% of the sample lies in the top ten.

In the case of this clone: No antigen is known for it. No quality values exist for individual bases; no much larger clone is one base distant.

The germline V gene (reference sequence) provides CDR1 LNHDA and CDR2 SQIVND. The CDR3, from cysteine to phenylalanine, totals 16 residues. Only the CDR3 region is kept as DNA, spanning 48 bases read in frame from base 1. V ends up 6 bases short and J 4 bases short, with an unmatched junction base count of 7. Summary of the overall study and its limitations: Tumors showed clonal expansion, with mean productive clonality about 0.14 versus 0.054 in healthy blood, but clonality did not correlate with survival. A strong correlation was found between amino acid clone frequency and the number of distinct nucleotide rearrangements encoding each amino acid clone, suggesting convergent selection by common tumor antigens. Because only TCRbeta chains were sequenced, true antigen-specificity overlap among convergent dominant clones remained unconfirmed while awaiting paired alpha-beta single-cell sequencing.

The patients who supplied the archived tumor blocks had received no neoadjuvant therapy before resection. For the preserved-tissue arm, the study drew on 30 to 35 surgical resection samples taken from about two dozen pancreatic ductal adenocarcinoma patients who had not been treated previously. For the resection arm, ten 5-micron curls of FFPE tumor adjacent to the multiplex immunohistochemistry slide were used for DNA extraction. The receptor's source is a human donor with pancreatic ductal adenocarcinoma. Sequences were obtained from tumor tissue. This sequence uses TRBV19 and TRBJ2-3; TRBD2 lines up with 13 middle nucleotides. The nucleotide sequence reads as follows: TGTGCCAGTAGAGGACTAGCGGGAGTCGTGGCAGATACGCAGTATTTT. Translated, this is CASRGLAGVVADTQYF.